The 13 T cell receptor beta chains below come from one sample, sequenced in a study of T-cell reconstitution after alpha-beta-depleted transplantation in children. TCRbeta library preparation incorporated unique molecular identifiers. Via MiXCR, TCRdb re-called the PCR reads, giving one row per CDR3 protein. The repertoire holds about 240,000 distinct CDR3 sequences, with around 13% as singletons. The sequencing here drew on PBMCs from the stem cell graft donor, taken from the stem cell graft. The origin of the receptors is a human donor who donated a stem cell graft to a child with acute lymphoblastic leukemia.

This clonotype has a count of ten or more. The chain's CDR3 is CASNSGPETQYF. CDR3 coding DNA: TGCGCCAGCAACAGTGGTCCAGAGACCCAGTACTTC. This sequence joins TRBV5-1 and TRBJ2-5; no definite D call. Germline V gene lookup returns CDR1 SGHRS and CDR2 YFSETQ. Trimming pared 6 bases from V and 4 bases from J, leaving 10 bases between. This CDR3 has 12 residues.

A note on this clonotype: A clone one base away is much larger, so this may be a read error. V gene TRBV4-3 combines with J gene TRBJ2-2; 7 positions match TRBD2. This CDR3 has 14 residues. The V and J ends lost 4 bases and 8 bases, in that order; junction bases with no gene match: 7. Per the germline V gene, CDR1 is LGHNA and CDR2 is YSLEER. This CDR3 reads CASSPSSGVGELFF. The CDR3 nucleotides are TGCGCCAGCAGCCCCTCGAGCGGGGTAGGGGAGCTGTTTTTT.

This clonotype was seen ten or more times. The V call is TRBV12-3 or TRBV12-4, the J call TRBJ2-2; maybe TRBD1 (5 bases). The CDR3 spans 15 residues. V was shortened by 5 bases and J by 1 base, with 11 bases between the two germline ends. The CDR3 DNA is TGTGCCAGCAGTACTCCCCAGGGGAACACCGGGGAGCTGTTTTTT. As protein: CASSTPQGNTGELFF.

This clonotype came up many times. This chain joins TRBV9 and TRBJ2-3; possible D gene TRBD1, 6 bases. The germline V and J ends were trimmed by 1 base and 2 bases, with 14 bases remaining between them. Germline CDR1 reads SGDLS; CDR2 reads YYNGEE. The CDR3 covers 16 residues. CDR3 nucleotide sequence: TGTGCCAGCAGCGTACGTGGCAGGGGCTTCACAGATACGCAGTATTTT. Translated: CASSVRGRGFTDTQYF.

This clonotype was recorded at least ten times. This chain connects TRBV27 to TRBJ2-7; D is unclear. Deletions cut 8 bases from V and 3 bases from J, with 17 bases between. The CDR3 loop spans 14 amino acids. CDR1 is MNHEY and CDR2 is SMNVEV in the germline V gene (reference sequence). This CDR3 reads CASSTRDVGYEQYF. CDR3 sequence (DNA): TGTGCCAGCTCCACCCGAGACGTAGGCTACGAGCAGTACTTC.

This clonotype appeared a few times. This rearrangement joins TRBV6-1 to TRBJ2-3; 7 bases align to TRBD1. Germline assignment: CDR1 MNHNS and CDR2 SASEGT. V trimming: 6 bases; J trimming: 4 bases; junction bases outside the gene matches: 7. The CDR3 extends over 14 amino acids. CDR3 sequence: CASSEQGRPDTQYF. DNA for the CDR3: TGTGCCAGCAGCGAACAGGGGCGGCCAGATACGCAGTATTTT.

The chain employs TRBV5-4 and TRBJ1-1; D unresolved. The CDR3 runs 14 residues. V was cut by 0 bases and J by 0 bases, with 6 bases left in between. From germline, CDR1 is SGHNT and CDR2 YYREEE (reference sequence). CDR3 amino acids: CASSLERLNTEAFF. The CDR3 bases are TGTGCCAGCAGCTTGGAGAGACTGAACACTGAAGCTTTCTTT.

In its sample, this clonotype was seen many times. The chain combines TRBV9 with TRBJ2-1, with 7 bases identical to TRBD2. Germline CDR1 reads SGDLS; CDR2 reads YYNGEE. The CDR3 has 18 residues. V lost 0 bases, J lost 8 bases, and 17 bases stayed unmatched. In nucleotides, the CDR3 is TGTGCCAGCAGCGTAGGACCCACCTTATGGGGGAGCGGGGATGAGCAGTTCTTC. This encodes CASSVGPTLWGSGDEQFF.

This clonotype was recorded many times. The rearrangement joins TRBV12-3 or TRBV12-4 to TRBJ1-6; possible D gene TRBD1, 6 bases. The CDR3 consists of 13 residues. Trimming took 5 bases from V and 8 from J, leaving 10 bases between them. The CDR3 nucleotides read TGTGCCAGCAGTACGAGACAGGATTCACCCCTCCACTTT. This encodes CASSTRQDSPLHF.

This sequence joins TRBV7-8 and TRBJ2-2; no definite D call. Germline CDR1 and CDR2: SGHVS and FQNEAQ. Trimming stripped 2 bases from V and 4 bases from J, with 14 bases between. The CDR3 runs 16 residues. The CDR3 here is CASSLRDFLSTGELFF. The DNA of the CDR3 is TGTGCCAGCAGCTTACGTGACTTTCTAAGCACCGGGGAGCTGTTTTTT. The full variable domain, rest sourced from reference TRBV7-8 and TRBJ2-2, is GAGVSQSPRYKVAKRGQDVALRCDPISGHVSLFWYQQALGQGPEFLTYFQNEAQLDKSGLPSDRFFAERPEGSVSTLKIQRTQQEDSAVYLCASSLRDFLSTGELFFGEGSRLTVL.

In its sample, this clonotype was seen a few times. The V call is TRBV6-5, the J call TRBJ2-6; D not certain. The V gene lost 2 bases and the J gene lost 0 bases, with 17 bases spanning the gap. The CDR3 extends over 19 amino acids. Germline CDR1 and CDR2: MNHEY and SVGAGI. CDR3 region: CASSYKADEAVSGANVLTF. CDR3 sequence (DNA): TGTGCCAGCAGTTACAAGGCAGACGAGGCCGTCTCTGGGGCCAACGTCCTGACTTTC.

This clonotype was observed at least ten times. This chain joins TRBV20-1 and TRBJ2-1; tentative D call: TRBD2 (6 bases). The CDR3 consists of 14 residues. V shed 5 bases and J shed 5 bases, with 16 bases lying between them. Germline lookup yields CDR1 DFQATT and CDR2 SNEGSKA (reference sequence). CDR3 sequence: CSALTLGGDNEQFF. As DNA, the CDR3 is TGCAGTGCTCTCACACTAGGAGGGGACAATGAGCAGTTCTTC.

A remark on this clonotype: A much larger clone sits a single nucleotide away, making a read error possible. Here the CDR3 reads CASSERDPAQYF. DNA for the CDR3: TGTGCCAGCAGTGAAAGGGATCCTGCGCAGTATTTT. This chain links TRBV6-1 with TRBJ2-3; D not resolved. This CDR3 comprises 12 residues. With 2 bases removed from V and 10 bases from J, the gap between germline ends came to 10 bases. The germline CDR1 and CDR2 sequences are MNHNS and SASEGT.